This TCR beta chain emerged from a study of T cells in Graves' hyperthyroidism and ophthalmopathy. Study-level points and caveats: Most clonotypes that expanded in the thyroid above 0.001 also showed up in blood.

Thyroid ultrasound, orbital computed tomography, clinical symptoms, and serum thyroxine and TRAb underpinned diagnoses. In this sample, this clonotype turned up a few times. No antigen is known for it. Germline CDR1 reads DFQATT; CDR2 reads SNEGSKA (reference sequence). Trimming shortened V by 3 bases and J by 7 bases, and 15 bases separated the two germline ends. The CDR3 extends over 13 amino acids. TCR beta CDR3 sequences were amplified from RNA transcripts. First-round RT-PCR targeting the TCR CDR3 was performed with the HTBI primer set. One entry per CDR3 protein, called by TCRdb with MiXCR from the multiplex PCR reads. The table records 750,000 to 900,000 distinct CDR3 sequences, roughly 40% of them present only once.

Sequenced input: blood. This sequence joins TRBV20-1 and TRBJ2-5; D unresolved. This TCR came from a man between 18 and 29 years old with Graves' hyperthyroidism. Here the CDR3 reads CSARAPGETTQYF. The CDR3 DNA sequence: TGCAGTGCTAGGGCCCCTGGAGAGACGACCCAGTACTTC.